The subject of this entry is one TCR beta chain. Its matching antigen is unknown. The data derive from a study of T-cell reconstitution after alpha-beta-depleted transplantation in children. General study findings and limits: One year after transplant, T-cell counts and diversity came mostly from newly produced T cells. Alpha-beta T cells present about two months after transplant were reported to originate from several hundred expanded graft clones. Several patients had high TCRbeta diversity at day 60; it came from surviving recipient T cells and thymic progenitors.

Molecular barcoding with unique molecular identifiers was used for the TCRbeta library. TCRdb passed the PCR reads through MiXCR, listing each CDR3 protein once. The profile shows 600,000 to 700,000 distinct CDR3 sequences, 13% of them singletons. This sequence originates from a girl aged 2-9 years with congenital amegakaryocytic thrombocytopenia, due to receive a stem cell transplant. Material: PBMCs, obtained before TCRalphabeta/CD19-depleted stem cell transplant.

CDR3 region: CASSEWGEGTYEQYF. CDR3 sequence (DNA): TGCGCCAGCAGTGAGTGGGGGGAGGGTACCTACGAGCAGTACTTC. The chain is built from TRBV10-2 and TRBJ2-7; 7 nucleotides agree with TRBD2. The CDR3 has 15 residues. Looked up from germline, CDR1 is WSHSY and CDR2 is SAAADI. V trimming: 1 base; J trimming: 2 bases; junction bases outside the gene matches: 5.